This entry is about one T cell receptor (beta chain). Its antigen specificity is not known. The data are from a study of cytomegalovirus exposure and HLA in healthy donors (dated by TCRdb to the late 2010s). For the study in its entirety: An earlier analysis of approximately 600 of the donors reported approximately 270 Gb of sequence data and roughly 100 million unique TCR beta sequences from about 200 million T cells. Among about 360 genotyped donors of the cohort, an average of about 240,000 unique TCR beta nucleotide sequences were sequenced per donor, 15% to 20% of them non-productive. To predict cytomegalovirus infection status, the study combined high-throughput TCR immunosequencing, statistical association of individual TCRs with disease status, and machine learning. In a later analysis, previously published TCR beta repertoires from several hundred donors were re-analyzed and high-resolution HLA genotyping was added so that TCR occurrence patterns could be studied. All discovery cohort repertoires had been generated using a single sequencing platform. Donor age, sex, ethnicity and CMV serostatus were compiled together with the repertoire data. Rather than using new phenotypic data, the later analysis identified candidate immune exposures from TCR beta sequences and from how often those sequences occurred across donors. The number of donors typed differed by locus, with roughly 629-640 for A, B, C, DRB1 and DQB1, 522 for DQA1, approximately 580 for DPA1, and some 440 for DPB1. To decide whether each TCR beta V gene segment behaved as functional or pseudogenic, an earlier analysis of approximately 590 of the donors relied on high-throughput TCR beta sequencing. An early release covering 500 to 750 HLA-typed donors comprised about 300 gigabases of sequencing data and tens of millions of unique TCR sequences. The study was designed to test whether signatures of past pathogen exposure could be identified by cataloging public T cell receptors. Along with the roughly 670-subject first cohort, a separate validation cohort of over a hundred different subjects was used. Genome-wide SNP genotypes for about three fifths of the roughly 670 donors were used in a later genetic analysis, which treated that subset as a discovery cohort. Class I and class II HLA loci were covered by the typing at four-digit resolution. Of the roughly 400 genotyped donors, around 81% fell in the genetic ancestry cluster associated with self-reported Caucasian donors. The T cell repertoires of several hundred subjects were profiled by immunosequencing and related to cytomegalovirus serostatus. Because of strong linkage in the cohort, 5 or 6 DR-DQ haplotypes were treated as single units for association and clustering.

In total, roughly 670 healthy bone marrow donors made up the cohort. At the time of sampling, every cohort member was nominally healthy, though immune exposures that went unrecorded were likely present. The donor was CMV seropositive and belonged to the group of over 250 seropositive cohort members. A peripheral blood sample was collected from each donor, and TCR beta sequencing was performed on peripheral blood mononuclear cells. The Qiagen DNeasy Blood Extraction Kit was used to extract genomic DNA from the blood cell samples. The CDR3 starts with the cysteine, ends with the phenylalanine, and has 15 residues. Left in the record is the CDR3 DNA by itself, 45 bases read in frame from the first base. Via the germline V gene (reference sequence), CDR1 is WNHNN and CDR2 SYGVQD. V is shortened by 7 bases, J by 5 bases, and the region joining them spans 20 bases. Summary of the overall study and its limitations: The earlier analysis of nearly 600 of the donors excluded over 15 rarely observed V segments, including chromosome 9 orphons, because counts were too low. According to a later genetic analysis, donors in an Asian-associated ancestry cluster had fewer N-insertions in productive TCRs than the approximately 630-donor mean. Linkage disequilibrium might explain the correlated functional status among segregating V segments, but an unknown experimental factor could not be excluded. The sequencing pipeline was judged likely to have produced a cluster of highly shared sequence variants as a technical artifact. At a false discovery rate of 0.05, a later analysis linked about 17,000 TCR beta sequences to specific HLA alleles. Compared with equally common non-associated chains, HLA-associated TCR beta chains in a later analysis were more clonally expanded and had lower generation probabilities. In vitro tests confirmed that three of the cytomegalovirus-associated TCR beta chains recognize cytomegalovirus antigens. Because HLA typing was missing for some donors at each locus, association tests included only the typed subset. In a later analysis, several top co-occurrence clusters were reported to appear linked to parvovirus B19, influenza, CMV and Epstein-Barr virus. Assigning TCR associations to individual alleles was difficult when HLA alleles, especially DR and DQ, strongly co-occurred. The study listed 150 to 200 TCR beta chains as associated with cytomegalovirus. CMV serostatus was the only immune exposure information available for the cohort. In this cohort, only TCR beta chains were sequenced, and detectable features were limited by the absence of alpha or paired-chain data. Cytomegalovirus status was reported to be diagnosed by the classifier with high specificity and sensitivity in both the original and validation cohorts. Because the 87-base-pair reads could not distinguish some IMGT-functional V segments, including TRBV6-2 and TRBV6-3, those segments were excluded. In an earlier analysis of approximately 600 of the donors, most TCR beta V segments were observed in productive rearrangements about 90% or about 30% of the time, broadly matching IMGT annotations. It was suggested by the authors that the approach could potentially be generalized to other disease states and immunological phenotypes. V-gene and J-gene trimming of TCR beta chains was associated with a missense DCLRE1C variant in a later genetic analysis, and the association was replicated in an independent cohort. In a later analysis, TCR association rates were found to vary across HLA loci, with the most associated TCRs seen for DRB1 alleles and the fewest for HLA-C alleles. Most TCR sequences were seen in very few donors, while some public TCRs were found in many individuals. Presence/absence analyses assumed roughly uniform sequencing depth across donors, an assumption that may not hold. Most CMV-associated TCR beta chains appeared to be HLA-restricted in a later analysis, and the HLA associations seemed to be driven largely by CMV exposure. A further reported finding was that TCR beta sequences accurately predicted the HLA-A and HLA-B alleles for most subjects in the first cohort.

The receptor library was made with the immunoSEQ multiplex PCR assay. A mixture of 60 forward primers for TCR Vbeta segments and 13 reverse primers for TCR Jbeta segments was used in the multiplex PCR. The CDR3 region of rearranged TCR beta genes was amplified from genomic DNA by a multiplex PCR assay. The amplified TCR beta libraries were sequenced on the Illumina HiSeq System as 87-base-pair reads. In the authors' own workflow: A later analysis counted 65 million to 90 million unique TCR beta chains across the 666 repertoires, and roughly 11 million of these chains were shared by at least two donors. Raw reads were error-corrected and collapsed into unique sequences with a nearest-neighbor algorithm that merged closely related sequences to remove PCR and sequencing errors. V, D and J gene segments were assigned by aligning CDR3 sequences to IMGT reference sequences. For a sequence to be retained, a match of at least six nucleotides to both a V gene segment and a J gene segment was required. A rearrangement was called productive if the CDR3 had no stop codons and remained in frame with V and J, and every other rearrangement was called non-productive. CDR3 was defined according to IMGT convention as the region running from the second conserved V-encoded cysteine to the conserved J-encoded phenylalanine. In an earlier analysis of some 550 of the donors, sequences lacking an unambiguous match to a single V gene segment were excluded. An earlier analysis of a few hundred of the donors called V segments functional above 56.7% productive rearrangements and segregating when the between-donor standard deviation exceeded 5%. A statistical classification framework was built for diagnosing cytomegalovirus status from the catalog of TCR beta chain sequences. In a later analysis, V and J genes were assigned by comparing TCR nucleotide sequences against IMGT/GENE-DB human TR gene sequences. In a later analysis, CDR3 sequences and most-parsimonious VDJ recombination scenarios were assigned using the TCRdist pipeline. In a later analysis, each TCR beta chain was defined by its CDR3 amino acid sequence together with its V-gene family, and reads without a unique V-gene family were excluded. To address suspected cross-contamination and a sequencing artifact, a later analysis removed roughly 640 highly shared, low-generation-probability nucleotide sequences. In a later analysis, a clonal expansion index was calculated for each public chain from normalized within-repertoire ranks of inferred template counts. In a later analysis, generation probabilities were computed with a VDJ recombination model fitted to out-of-frame rearrangements, and the resulting probabilities were checked against IGoR. In a later analysis, hypergeometric tests were used to score TCR-TCR, TCR-HLA and TCR-CMV co-occurrence, with a repertoire-size bias correction applied to TCR pairs. False discovery rates were estimated in a later analysis by permuting HLA or CMV assignments 20 times. A later analysis grouped co-occurring TCRs with DBSCAN, adding TCRdist sequence similarity when clustering within HLA-allele-positive subsets. For co-occurrence clustering, repertoires with fewer than 30,000 or more than 120,000 public chains were excluded, along with roughly 5 repertoires with anomalous nucleotide sharing. This is the immuneACCESS table as TCRdb keeps it, with only in-frame sequences that have V and J called. A part of the clones is gone; compared with another copy, unresolved V genes explain less than half, and the rest is unexplained. V, J and clone size derive from that table, while D and trimming were established from the DNA sequence. The sample table on file contains fewer than 95,000 clones. The top ten hold 4% to 5.5% of the sample.

The sequencing sample was made of PBMCs. This TCR was recovered from a woman between 40 and 50 years old in good health and CMV-seropositive. This receptor chain uses TRBV10-1 and TRBJ2-5; the D gene is perhaps TRBD1, from 5 matching bases. The sequence in DNA is TGCGCCAGCACCCTGGACACCACCCACGGGGAGACCCAGTACTTC. This sequence encodes CASTLDTTHGETQYF.